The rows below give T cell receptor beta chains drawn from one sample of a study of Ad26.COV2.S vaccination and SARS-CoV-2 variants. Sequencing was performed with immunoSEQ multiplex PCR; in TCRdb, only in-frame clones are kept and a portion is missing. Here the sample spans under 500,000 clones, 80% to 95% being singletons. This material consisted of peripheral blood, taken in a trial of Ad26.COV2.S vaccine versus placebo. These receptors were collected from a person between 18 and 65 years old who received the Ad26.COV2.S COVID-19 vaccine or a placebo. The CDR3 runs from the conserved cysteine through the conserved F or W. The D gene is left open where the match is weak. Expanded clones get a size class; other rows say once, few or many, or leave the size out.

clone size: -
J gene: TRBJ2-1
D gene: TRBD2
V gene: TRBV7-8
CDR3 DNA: TGTGCCAGCAGCGTACCTAGCGGGGGGGCCTCCTACAATGAGCAGTTCTTC
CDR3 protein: CASSVPSGGASYNEQFF

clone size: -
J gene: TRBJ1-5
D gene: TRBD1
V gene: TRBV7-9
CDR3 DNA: TGTGCCAGCAGCTATACAGGGGTTCAGCCCCAGCATTTT
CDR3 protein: CASSYTGVQPQHF

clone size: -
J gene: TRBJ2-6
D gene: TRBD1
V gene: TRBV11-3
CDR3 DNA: TGTGCCAGCAGCTCGAACCGGGACAGGGATCCTGGGGCCAACGTCCTGACTTTC
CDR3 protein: CASSSNRDRDPGANVLTF

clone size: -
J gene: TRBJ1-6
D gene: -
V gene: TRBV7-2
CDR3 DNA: TGTGCCAGCAGCATCTGGACGGGGGAGAATTCACCCCTCCACTTT
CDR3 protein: CASSIWTGENSPLHF

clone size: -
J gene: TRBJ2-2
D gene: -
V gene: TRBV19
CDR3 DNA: TGTGCCAGTAGTATCGGGGCTCGGAACACCGGGGAGCTGTTTTTT
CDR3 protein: CASSIGARNTGELFF

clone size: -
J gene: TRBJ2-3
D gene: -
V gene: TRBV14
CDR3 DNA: TGTGCCAGCAGCCAAGACCTTGGCACAGATACGCAGTATTTT
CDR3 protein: CASSQDLGTDTQYF

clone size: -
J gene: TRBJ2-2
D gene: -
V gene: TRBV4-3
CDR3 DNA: TGCGCCAGCAGCCGTGCTTCCAAGGGGCTTAACACCGGGGAGCTGTTTTTT
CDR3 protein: CASSRASKGLNTGELFF

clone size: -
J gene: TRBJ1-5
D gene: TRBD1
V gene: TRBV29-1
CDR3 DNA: TGCAGCGGCCGGGGACAGCTCGGAAGCAATCAGCCCCAGCATTTT
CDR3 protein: CSGRGQLGSNQPQHF

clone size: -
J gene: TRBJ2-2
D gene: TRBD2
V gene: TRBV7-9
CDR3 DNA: TGTGCCAGCAGCTTTAAGCGGGGGGCTAACACCGGGGAGCTGTTTTTT
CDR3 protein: CASSFKRGANTGELFF

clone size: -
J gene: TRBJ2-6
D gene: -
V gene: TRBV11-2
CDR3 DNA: TGTGCCAGCAGCTTAGACGCGGACAGAATCTCTGGGGCCAACGTCCTGACTTTC
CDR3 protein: CASSLDADRISGANVLTF

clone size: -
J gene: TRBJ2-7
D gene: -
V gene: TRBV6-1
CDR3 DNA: TGTGCCAGCAGTGAAAGGGGCGAGCAGTACTTC
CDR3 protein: CASSERGEQYF

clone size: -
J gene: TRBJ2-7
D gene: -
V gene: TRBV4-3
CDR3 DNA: TGCGCCAGCAGCCAAGACCCCCCCTTAGGGTCTAGAACCTACGAGCAGTACTTC
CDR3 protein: CASSQDPPLGSRTYEQYF

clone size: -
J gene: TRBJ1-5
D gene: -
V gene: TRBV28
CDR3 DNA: TGTGCCAGCAGTGTACAGGGAAAGCAGCCCCAGCATTTT
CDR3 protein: CASSVQGKQPQHF

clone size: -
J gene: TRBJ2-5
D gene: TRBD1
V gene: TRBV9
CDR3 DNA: TGTGCCAGCAGCCCCCGAGGACAGGGTAGGCAAGAGACCCAGTACTTC
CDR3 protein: CASSPRGQGRQETQYF

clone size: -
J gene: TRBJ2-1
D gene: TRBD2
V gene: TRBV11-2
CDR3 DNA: TGTGCCAGCAGCTTCACTAGCGGGGGCAATGAGCAGTTCTTC
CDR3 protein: CASSFTSGGNEQFF

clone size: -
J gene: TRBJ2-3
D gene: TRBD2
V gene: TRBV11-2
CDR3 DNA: TGTGCCAGCACCGGACTAGCGGGGAGGTCCACAGATACGCAGTATTTT
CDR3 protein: CASTGLAGRSTDTQYF

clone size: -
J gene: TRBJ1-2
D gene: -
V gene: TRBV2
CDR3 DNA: TGTGCCAGCACTCTAAACTATGGCTACACCTTC
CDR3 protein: CASTLNYGYTF

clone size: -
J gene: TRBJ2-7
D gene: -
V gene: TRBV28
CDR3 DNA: TGTGCCAGCAGTCCTTACGGGGGTAGCGGAACCCTATACGAGCAGTACTTC
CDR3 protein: CASSPYGGSGTLYEQYF

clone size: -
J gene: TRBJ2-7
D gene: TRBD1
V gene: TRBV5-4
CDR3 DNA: TGTGCCAGCAGCTTAGCACAGGGGAGCTACGAGCAGTACTTC
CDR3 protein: CASSLAQGSYEQYF

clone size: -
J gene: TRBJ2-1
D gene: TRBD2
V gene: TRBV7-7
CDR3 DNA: TGTGCTAGCAGCTTGACCCGGACTAGCGGGGGGGCCCAGCTCAATGAGCAGTTCTTC
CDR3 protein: CASSLTRTSGGAQLNEQFF

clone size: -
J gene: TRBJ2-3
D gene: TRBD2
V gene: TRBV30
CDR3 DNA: TGTGCCTGGAGTTACCCCCTACTCGCGGGGGGGAGAGATACGCAGTATTTT
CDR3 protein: CAWSYPLLAGGRDTQYF

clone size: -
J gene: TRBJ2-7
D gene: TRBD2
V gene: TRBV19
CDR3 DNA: TGTGCCAGTAGGGAACGGACTAGCGGGGCGGCCTACGAGCAGTACTTC
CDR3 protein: CASRERTSGAAYEQYF

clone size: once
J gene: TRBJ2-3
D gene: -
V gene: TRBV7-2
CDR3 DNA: TGTGCCAGCAGCTCACCGGGACACTTCACAGATACGCAGTATTTT
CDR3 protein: CASSSPGHFTDTQYF

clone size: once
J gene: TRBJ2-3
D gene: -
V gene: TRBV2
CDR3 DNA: TGTGCCAGCAGCTATGACACAGATACGCAGTATTTT
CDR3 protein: CASSYDTDTQYF

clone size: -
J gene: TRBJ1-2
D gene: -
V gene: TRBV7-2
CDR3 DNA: TGTGCCAGCAGCCCTGAAGACGGCGCTAACTATGGCTACACCTTC
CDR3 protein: CASSPEDGANYGYTF